This TCR beta chain is from a study of blood T cell repertoires in COVID-19. The germline V and J ends were trimmed by 2 bases and 4 bases, with 18 bases remaining between them. The CDR3 runs 17 residues. The germline V gene encodes CDR1 MRHNA and CDR2 SNTAGT. Produced via immunoSEQ multiplex PCR; TCRdb's table is partial and in-frame only. This sample has about 430,000 clones, with around 89% found just once. Sequenced material: PBMCs or T cells enriched from blood (not recorded which). The rearrangement links TRBV6-4 to TRBJ1-5; D may be TRBD1 (6 bases). The receptor comes from a woman aged 30 to 39 with acute COVID-19. The CDR3, as DNA: TGTGCCAGCAGTGACGGCGTGGACAGTGCGGAGAATCAGCCCCAGCATTTT. Its protein is CASSDGVDSAENQPQHF.